What follows describes a single TCR beta chain. This record comes from a study of blood T cell repertoires in COVID-19. Using immunoSEQ multiplex PCR, the repertoire was profiled, and TCRdb retains in-frame clones only, with some absent. The table records 62,000 or so clones, over 75% of them present only once. Germline V gene sequence: CDR1 SGHRS, CDR2 YFSETQ. The ends lost 4 bases at V and 5 bases at J; junction bases unmatched: 7. There are 14 residues in the CDR3. The chain has TRBV5-1 and TRBJ2-5, with 8 bases matching TRBD1. This sequence was found in a human donor in a cohort sampled during active COVID-19. Material for sequencing was peripheral blood. CDR3 protein: CASSLQGGRETQYF. Here the CDR3 DNA reads TGCGCCAGCAGCCTACAGGGGGGCAGGGAGACCCAGTACTTC.